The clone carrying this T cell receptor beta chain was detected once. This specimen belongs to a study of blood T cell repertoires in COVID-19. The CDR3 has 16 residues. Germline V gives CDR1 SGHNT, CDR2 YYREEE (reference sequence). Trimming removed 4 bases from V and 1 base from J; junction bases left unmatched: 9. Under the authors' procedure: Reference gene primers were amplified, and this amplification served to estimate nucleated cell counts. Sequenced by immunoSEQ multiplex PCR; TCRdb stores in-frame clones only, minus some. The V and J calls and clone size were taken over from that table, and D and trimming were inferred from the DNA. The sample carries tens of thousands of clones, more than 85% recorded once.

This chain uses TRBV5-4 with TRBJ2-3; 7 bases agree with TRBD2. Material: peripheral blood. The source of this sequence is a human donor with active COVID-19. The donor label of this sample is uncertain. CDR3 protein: CASSPTLAEGTDTQYF. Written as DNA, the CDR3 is TGTGCCAGCAGCCCTACCCTAGCGGAAGGCACAGATACGCAGTATTTT.